These 15 T cell receptor beta chains were sequenced from one sample in a study of shared clonotypes between healthy human individuals (TCRdb year 2020). The library was made by the immunoSEQ multiplex PCR assay. TCRdb took over this immuneACCESS table, retaining in-frame rearrangements with V and J assigned. Such tables are incomplete; in checked studies, under half of the missing clones stem from an unresolved V gene, and the remainder is unexplained. The sample table records 550,000 to 650,000 clones; approximately 96% of these occur just once. Of the sample, 0.11% is held by the ten largest clones. CD8 naive samples were CD45RO-negative cells positively selected for CCR7, giving a CD45RA+CCR7+ population that excluded TemRA cells. What was sequenced was naive CD8+ T cells sorted from blood. The cell subset or site label of this sample denotes: CD45RA+CCR7+. The receptors derive from a woman in her thirties in good health.

The chain has TRBV2 and TRBJ2-5; 7 bases agree with TRBD2. The V gene's germline CDR1 is SNHLY and CDR2 FYNNEI. The CDR3 covers 16 residues. J gave up 1 base and V 6 bases, and 11 bases lay outside the gene matches. In DNA, the CDR3 is TGTGCCAGCAGGCGGGCGCGGGAGTATGCCCAAGAGACCCAGTACTTC. This encodes CASRRAREYAQETQYF.

V is TRBV27 and J is TRBJ1-1; D is perhaps TRBD1 (5 bases). The V gene's germline CDR1 is MNHEY and CDR2 SMNVEV (reference sequence). Trimming left V 6 bases short and J 6 bases short, with 11 bases between. This CDR3 is built from 12 residues. CDR3 loop: CASRGLLSEAFF. CDR3 coding DNA: TGTGCCAGCAGGGGGCTACTATCTGAAGCTTTCTTT.

V is TRBV13 and J is TRBJ2-1; no clear D gene. The CDR3 is made up of 11 amino acids. The V gene lost 3 bases and the J gene lost 7 bases, with 4 bases spanning the gap. Germline V gene lookup returns CDR1 PRHDT and CDR2 FYEKMQ (reference sequence). CDR3: CASSFENEQFF. The CDR3, as DNA: TGTGCCAGCAGCTTCGAGAATGAGCAGTTCTTC.

The CDR3 DNA is TGTGCCACCAGCAGACGTGGAGGGACTGAAGCTTTCTTT. Its protein product is CATSRRGGTEAFF. The rearrangement links TRBV15 to TRBJ1-1; D gene unclear. Between the trimmed V and J ends, which lost 2 bases and 5 bases, there was a span of 9 bases. The CDR3 runs to 13 residues. Germline V gives CDR1 LNHNV, CDR2 YYDKDF (reference sequence).

The chain couples TRBV29-1 to TRBJ2-4; 8 nucleotides match TRBD1. Germline-derived CDR1 and CDR2 are SQVTM and ANQGSEA. V lost 2 bases to trimming and J lost 3 bases; unmatched junction nucleotides: 9. The CDR3 extends over 16 amino acids. The CDR3 region has the DNA TGCAGCGTTGAAAATGGACAGGGTGAGGGCAAAAACATTCAGTACTTC. It is translated as CSVENGQGEGKNIQYF.

This clone has just one count. This chain links TRBV30 with TRBJ2-4; TRBD1 aligns across 9 bases. CDR1 is GTSNPN and CDR2 is SVGIG in the germline V gene (reference sequence). The CDR3 length is 17 residues. V trimming: 5 bases; J trimming: 7 bases; junction bases outside the gene matches: 18. DNA for the CDR3: TGTGCCTGGGGAACCGGGACAGGGTTCTATATCGGGAACATTCAGTACTTC. This translates into CAWGTGTGFYIGNIQYF. The whole variable domain, filled in from reference TRBV30 and TRBJ2-4, reads SQTIHQWPATLVQPVGSPLSLECTVEGTSNPNLYWYRQAAGRGLQLLFYSVGIGQISSEVPQNLSASRPQDRQFILSSKKLLLSDSGFYLCAWGTGTGFYIGNIQYFGAGTRLSVL.

This chain links TRBV7-3 with TRBJ2-2; the match to TRBD1 covers 10 bases. J gave up 4 bases and V 5 bases, and 7 bases lay outside the gene matches. CDR3 size: 16 residues. From germline, CDR1 is SGHTA and CDR2 FQGTGA. DNA of the CDR3: TGTGCCAGCAGCCCGACAGGGGGCTTCGGCACCGGGGAGCTGTTTTTT. Its translation is CASSPTGGFGTGELFF.

The rearrangement links TRBV7-2 to TRBJ2-1; D possibly uses TRBD1 or TRBD2 (7 bases each). The CDR3 loop spans 18 amino acids. Deletions cut 8 bases from V and 7 bases from J, with 30 bases between. Germline V lookup: CDR1 SGHTA, CDR2 FQGNSA. The CDR3 spells CASAPPGGAVVPGNEQFF. The CDR3 nucleotides are TGTGCCAGCGCCCCACCAGGGGGGGCAGTCGTTCCTGGGAATGAGCAGTTCTTC.

The rearrangement links TRBV2 to TRBJ1-6; D is uncertain. The CDR3 runs to 14 residues. CDR1 SNHLY and CDR2 FYNNEI come from the germline V gene. V lost 1 base and J 9 bases, leaving 10 bases between the germline ends. The CDR3 reads CASSEEALISPLHF. The CDR3 DNA reads as TGTGCCAGCAGTGAAGAGGCTTTAATTTCACCCCTCCACTTT.

The rearrangement links TRBV7-9 to TRBJ2-7; tentatively, D is TRBD1 (5 bases). The CDR3 covers 15 residues. V dropped 5 bases and J dropped 3 bases, with 17 bases sitting between them. The germline gives CDR1 SEHNR, CDR2 FQNEAQ (reference sequence). CDR3 coding DNA: TGTGCCAGCAGCCTAAGCTTAGTGACAGACTACGAGCAGTACTTC. This codes for CASSLSLVTDYEQYF.

This chain connects TRBV13 to TRBJ2-1, with unresolved D. The germline V gene has CDR1 PRHDT and CDR2 FYEKMQ (reference sequence). The CDR3 runs 17 residues. Trimming cost V 0 bases and J 1 base, with 13 bases left between them. The CDR3, as DNA: TGTGCCAGCAGCTTAGGCCGGTTTCGGAGTTCCTACAATGAGCAGTTCTTC. It encodes CASSLGRFRSSYNEQFF. The whole variable domain, filled in from reference TRBV13 and TRBJ2-1, reads AAGVIQSPRHLIKEKRETATLKCYPIPRHDTVYWYQQGPGQDPQFLISFYEKMQSDKGSIPDRFSAQQFSDYHSELNMSSLELGDSALYFCASSLGRFRSSYNEQFFGPGTRLTVL.

V gene TRBV4-1 combines with J gene TRBJ2-7, with a weak D call TRBD1 (5 bases). V dropped 3 bases and J dropped 7 bases, with 10 bases sitting between them. From germline, CDR1 is MGHRA and CDR2 YSYEKL. CDR3 size: 12 residues. The chain's CDR3 is CASSQGPLEQYF. The CDR3 nucleotides are TGCGCCAGCAGCCAGGGGCCCTTGGAGCAGTACTTC.

This chain links TRBV6-1 with TRBJ2-7; 7 nucleotides agree with TRBD2. Germline assignment: CDR1 MNHNS and CDR2 SASEGT. CDR3 length: 15 residues. V dropped 1 base and J dropped 4; count of bases not matched to a gene: 7. CDR3 protein: CASSEVSSGFYEQYF. The CDR3 bases are TGTGCCAGCAGTGAAGTTTCTAGCGGCTTTTACGAGCAGTACTTC.

The rearrangement joins TRBV5-1 to TRBJ2-5; D perhaps matches TRBD2 (6 bases). The CDR3 is 18 residues long. V was cut by 4 bases and J by 4 bases, with 26 bases left in between. In germline, CDR1 is SGHRS, CDR2 YFSETQ. CDR3 DNA: TGCGCCAGCAGCCCTACGCTAGCGACCTCGGGGAAGGGAGAGACCCAGTACTTC. Its protein product is CASSPTLATSGKGETQYF.

CDR3 DNA sequence: TGTGCCAGCAGCGTAGCCGGCGGGACCTTATACAATGAGCAGTTCTTC. It encodes CASSVAGGTLYNEQFF. This chain links TRBV9 with TRBJ2-1, with D tentatively TRBD2 (6 bases). V lost 0 bases to trimming and J lost 4 bases, with 14 bases between them. This CDR3 is 16 amino acids long. Germline V CDR1 and CDR2: SGDLS, YYNGEE. Full variable domain (rest looked up from reference TRBV9 and TRBJ2-1): DSGVTQTPKHLITATGQRVTLRCSPRSGDLSVYWYQQSLDQGLQFLIQYYNGEERAKGNILERFSAQQFPDLHSELNLSSLELGDSALYFCASSVAGGTLYNEQFFGPGTRLTVL.